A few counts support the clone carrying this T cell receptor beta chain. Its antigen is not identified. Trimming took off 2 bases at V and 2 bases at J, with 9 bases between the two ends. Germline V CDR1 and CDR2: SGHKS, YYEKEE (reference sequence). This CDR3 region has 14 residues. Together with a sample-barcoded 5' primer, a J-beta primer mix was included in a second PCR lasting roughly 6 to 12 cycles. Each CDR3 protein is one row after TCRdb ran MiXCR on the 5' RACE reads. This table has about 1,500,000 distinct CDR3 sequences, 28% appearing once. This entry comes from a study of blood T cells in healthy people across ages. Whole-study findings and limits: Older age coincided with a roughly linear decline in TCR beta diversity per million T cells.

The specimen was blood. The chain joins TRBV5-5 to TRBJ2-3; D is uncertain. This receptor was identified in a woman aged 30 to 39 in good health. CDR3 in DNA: TGTGCCAGCAGCTTCTCCCGAGACACAGATACGCAGTATTTT. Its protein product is CASSFSRDTDTQYF.